These T cell receptor beta chains were read from a single sample in a study of blood T cell repertoires in COVID-19. Clones were read by immunoSEQ multiplex PCR, and TCRdb kept only the in-frame ones, dropping some. The sample records hundreds of thousands of clones, around 90% being singletons. The sample taken for sequencing was peripheral blood. The receptor set was obtained from an elderly man with acute or convalescent COVID-19. The CDR3 runs from the conserved cysteine through the conserved F or W. A D gene is named only where the DNA matches it firmly. Not every row has a clone size; where given, it reads once, few, many or a size class.

CDR3 DNA: TGTGCCAGCAGCCGGGACAGGGCGACGGGCTACACCTTC; CDR3 protein: CASSRDRATGYTF; CDR3 length: 13; V gene: TRBV7-9; D gene: TRBD1; clone size: NA; J gene: TRBJ1-2
CDR3 DNA: TGTGCCAGCTCCCCGAGCTCCTACGAGCAGTACTTC; CDR3 protein: CASSPSSYEQYF; CDR3 length: 12; V gene: TRBV18; D gene: NA; clone size: NA; J gene: TRBJ2-7
CDR3 DNA: TGTGCCAGCCGCACAGGTCGGGACTATGGCTACACCTTC; CDR3 protein: CASRTGRDYGYTF; CDR3 length: 13; V gene: TRBV19; D gene: NA; clone size: NA; J gene: TRBJ1-2
CDR3 DNA: TGTGCCAGCAGTGAATATGGGGCAGGGGTGAATGGCTACACCTTC; CDR3 protein: CASSEYGAGVNGYTF; CDR3 length: 15; V gene: TRBV25-1; D gene: NA; clone size: NA; J gene: TRBJ1-2
CDR3 DNA: TGTGCCAGCAGCCAAGGCGGCGGACAGCCCCAGCATTTT; CDR3 protein: CASSQGGGQPQHF; CDR3 length: 13; V gene: TRBV3-1/TRBV3-2; D gene: NA; clone size: NA; J gene: TRBJ1-5
CDR3 DNA: TGTGCCAGTAGTATGTCTAGCGGGAGGGCCTTCTACAATGAGCAGTTCTTC; CDR3 protein: CASSMSSGRAFYNEQFF; CDR3 length: 17; V gene: TRBV19; D gene: TRBD2; clone size: NA; J gene: TRBJ2-1
CDR3 DNA: TGTGCCAGCAGCTTAGCGGCGGAACTCCAAGAGACCCAGTACTTC; CDR3 protein: CASSLAAELQETQYF; CDR3 length: 15; V gene: TRBV11-1; D gene: NA; clone size: NA; J gene: TRBJ2-5
CDR3 DNA: TGTGCCAGCAGCTTAAATGGTGGGCGAGAAAAACTGTTTTTT; CDR3 protein: CASSLNGGREKLFF; CDR3 length: 14; V gene: TRBV7-2; D gene: NA; clone size: NA; J gene: TRBJ1-4
CDR3 DNA: TGTGCTAGTGGTCGTTGGGCGCCTAGCAATCAGCCCCAGCATTTT; CDR3 protein: CASGRWAPSNQPQHF; CDR3 length: 15; V gene: TRBV12-5; D gene: NA; clone size: NA; J gene: TRBJ1-5
CDR3 DNA: TGTGCCAGCAGCTTAGGATCTAGCTTCACCGGGGAGCTGTTTTTT; CDR3 protein: CASSLGSSFTGELFF; CDR3 length: 15; V gene: TRBV7-3; D gene: NA; clone size: NA; J gene: TRBJ2-2
CDR3 DNA: TGTGCCAGCTCACTAGACAGGGGCTCTCGCTATGGCTACACCTTC; CDR3 protein: CASSLDRGSRYGYTF; CDR3 length: 15; V gene: TRBV18; D gene: TRBD1; clone size: NA; J gene: TRBJ1-2
CDR3 DNA: TGTGCCAGCAGGAAGGGGGACAGAAGCTCCTACGAGCAGTACTTC; CDR3 protein: CASRKGDRSSYEQYF; CDR3 length: 15; V gene: TRBV7-9; D gene: TRBD1; clone size: NA; J gene: TRBJ2-7
CDR3 DNA: TGCGCCAGCAGTGAGAACTCTAGCGGGGTCTACAATGAGCAGTTCTTC; CDR3 protein: CASSENSSGVYNEQFF; CDR3 length: 16; V gene: TRBV10-1; D gene: TRBD2; clone size: once; J gene: TRBJ2-1
CDR3 DNA: TGCGCCAGCAGCAGCCTAGCGGGGGGAGACAATGAGCAGTTCTTC; CDR3 protein: CASSSLAGGDNEQFF; CDR3 length: 15; V gene: TRBV5-1; D gene: TRBD2; clone size: NA; J gene: TRBJ2-1
CDR3 DNA: TGCGCCAGCAGCCAAGAGGACAGGGGCTCTAGCTATGGCTACACCTTC; CDR3 protein: CASSQEDRGSSYGYTF; CDR3 length: 16; V gene: TRBV4-1; D gene: TRBD1; clone size: NA; J gene: TRBJ1-2
CDR3 DNA: TGTGCCAGCAGCTCAGATCTAGATTCTAAGACCCAGTACTTC; CDR3 protein: CASSSDLDSKTQYF; CDR3 length: 14; V gene: TRBV11-2; D gene: NA; clone size: NA; J gene: TRBJ2-5
CDR3 DNA: TGTGCCAGCAGCCCGACAGGGATCAATCAGCCCCAGCATTTT; CDR3 protein: CASSPTGINQPQHF; CDR3 length: 14; V gene: TRBV5-5; D gene: TRBD1; clone size: NA; J gene: TRBJ1-5
CDR3 DNA: TGTGCCAGCAGTTACGACACAGGGGCCTTTTATGGCTACACCTTC; CDR3 protein: CASSYDTGAFYGYTF; CDR3 length: 15; V gene: TRBV6-5; D gene: TRBD1; clone size: few; J gene: TRBJ1-2
CDR3 DNA: TGTGCCAGCAGCGGGACTAGCGTTAATGAGCAGTTCTTC; CDR3 protein: CASSGTSVNEQFF; CDR3 length: 13; V gene: TRBV6-5; D gene: TRBD2; clone size: NA; J gene: TRBJ2-1
CDR3 DNA: TGTGCCAGCAGCCCAAGCGGGGACTCCTACGAGCAGTACTTC; CDR3 protein: CASSPSGDSYEQYF; CDR3 length: 14; V gene: TRBV9; D gene: TRBD2; clone size: NA; J gene: TRBJ2-7